The next 21 T cell receptor beta chains were all read from a single sample in a study of T cells in Graves' hyperthyroidism and ophthalmopathy. Researchers amplified the TCR beta CDR3 regions from RNA transcripts. TCR CDR3 regions were first amplified by RT-PCR with HTBI primers. TCRdb reprocessed the multiplex PCR reads with MiXCR, giving one entry per CDR3 protein. Found here are hundreds of thousands of distinct CDR3 sequences, about 20% of them singletons; the top ten hold roughly 60%. Sequencing used blood. These receptor sequences come from a man aged 30 to 45 with Graves' ophthalmopathy.

The chain has TRBV2 and TRBJ2-5; weak D call: TRBD2 (6 bases). The germline V and J ends were trimmed by 7 bases and 4 bases, with 19 bases remaining between them. Germline V CDR1 and CDR2: SNHLY, FYNNEI. The CDR3 is made up of 15 amino acids. Written as DNA, the CDR3 is TGTGCCAGCATCAGAGGCCTCGGAGGGGCAGAGACCCAGTACTTC. This codes for CASIRGLGGAETQYF.

A single count supports this clonotype. The V and J genes are TRBV28 and TRBJ2-6; perhaps TRBD1 as D (5 bases). The CDR3 is 17 amino acids. Trimming took off 5 bases at V and 1 base at J, with 15 bases between the two ends. Germline lookup yields CDR1 MDHEN and CDR2 SYDVKM. The CDR3 loop reads CASSQYPGLSGANVLTF. In nucleotides, the CDR3 is TGTGCCAGCAGTCAATATCCAGGGTTGTCTGGGGCCAACGTCCTGACTTTC.

The chain recombines TRBV11-3 with TRBJ2-3; a possible D gene is TRBD1 (5 bases). Trimming took 0 bases from V and 4 from J, leaving 8 bases between them. The CDR3 is made up of 14 amino acids. Germline-derived CDR1 and CDR2 are SGHNT and YENEEA. As DNA, the CDR3 is TGTGCCAGCAGCTTAGACAGGGCTTCAGATACGCAGTATTTT. Translated: CASSLDRASDTQYF.

V and J are TRBV7-2 and TRBJ2-3; 7 bases match TRBD2. The V and J ends lost 1 base and 1 base, in that order; junction bases with no gene match: 8. The CDR3 is 17 amino acids. CDR1 is SGHTA and CDR2 is FQGNSA in the germline V gene. CDR3 amino acids: CASSLVRLAERTDTQYF. CDR3 DNA: TGTGCCAGCAGCTTAGTCCGGCTAGCGGAGCGCACAGATACGCAGTATTTT.

J is TRBJ1-2 and V is TRBV9; D unclear. Between the trimmed V and J ends, which lost 4 bases and 10 bases, there was a span of 11 bases. Germline V lookup: CDR1 SGDLS, CDR2 YYNGEE. This CDR3 spans 11 amino acids. The CDR3 spells CASSQGRSYTF. The CDR3 DNA follows: TGTGCCAGCAGCCAAGGGCGGTCCTACACCTTC.

This clonotype showed up just a few times. The gene calls are TRBV28 and TRBJ2-7, with TRBD1 matching 7 bases. This CDR3 has 15 residues. Looked up from germline, CDR1 is MDHEN and CDR2 is SYDVKM. J gave up 7 bases and V 4 bases, and 13 bases lay outside the gene matches. CDR3 DNA sequence: TGTGCCAGCAGTTCCCGGACAGGCCCAGTTGTGGAGCAGTACTTC. Encoded protein: CASSSRTGPVVEQYF.

This chain joins TRBV29-1 and TRBJ1-1, with D perhaps matching TRBD1 (5 bases). CDR1 is SQVTM and CDR2 is ANQGSEA in the germline V gene. Between the trimmed V and J ends, which lost 7 bases and 4 bases, there was a span of 16 bases. This CDR3 is 13 amino acids long. In nucleotides, the CDR3 is TGCAGCGCCCCCGGGACGGTGAGCACTGAAGCTTTCTTT. Translating gives CSAPGTVSTEAFF.

The chain links TRBV3-1 to TRBJ2-7; D gene unclear. CDR3 length: 12 residues. Deletions cut 2 bases from V and 3 bases from J, with 5 bases between. Germline V lookup: CDR1 LGHDT, CDR2 YNNKEL (reference sequence). CDR3 in DNA: TGTGCCAGCAGCCAAAACCTCTACGAGCAGTACTTC. Translation gives CASSQNLYEQYF.

As regards this clonotype: Sequence at one end of the junction differs from germline and may be a read error. In DNA, the CDR3 is TGCAGTGCTGAACTTGGAATCTTT. Protein: CSAELGIF. The chain has TRBV20-1 and TRBJ1-1; unclear D gene. The length of the CDR3 is 8 residues. CDR1 is DFQATT and CDR2 is SNEGSKA in the germline V gene (reference sequence).

This clonotype was counted many times. The rearrangement links TRBV30 to TRBJ2-1; tentative D call: TRBD1 (6 bases). Germline V gene sequence: CDR1 GTSNPN, CDR2 SVGIG (reference sequence). This CDR3 spans 14 amino acids. V lost 3 bases and J 6 bases, leaving 15 bases between the germline ends. This chain's CDR3 is CAWRATGSGNEQFF. Here the CDR3 DNA reads TGTGCCTGGAGGGCGACAGGTTCGGGCAATGAGCAGTTCTTC. Complete variable domain (other parts from reference TRBV30 and TRBJ2-1): SQTIHQWPATLVQPVGSPLSLECTVEGTSNPNLYWYRQAAGRGLQLLFYSVGIGQISSEVPQNLSASRPQDRQFILSSKKLLLSDSGFYLCAWRATGSGNEQFFGPGTRLTVL.

In this sample, this clonotype turned up a few times. This chain uses TRBV2 with TRBJ2-1; weak D call: TRBD1 (5 bases). The V end lost 7 bases, the J end lost 8 bases, and 12 bases lay between the germline ends. This CDR3 is built from 12 residues. Germline CDR1 reads SNHLY; CDR2 reads FYNNEI. The CDR3 is CASKGMNDEQFF. The CDR3 DNA reads as TGTGCCAGCAAGGGGATGAATGATGAGCAGTTCTTC.

The rearrangement joins TRBV10-3 to TRBJ1-1; D call uncertain. In germline, CDR1 is ENHRY, CDR2 SYGVKD. The CDR3 covers 14 residues. Trimming removed 0 bases from V and 9 bases from J, with 14 bases in between. The DNA for the CDR3 is TGTGCCATCAGTGAGTCGGGTACCACCTTCAAAGCTTTCTTT. It specifies CAISESGTTFKAFF.

This clonotype was observed many times. The CDR3 here is CASSTIGALSYEQYF. CDR3 in DNA: TGTGCCAGCAGTACCATCGGGGCCCTCTCCTACGAGCAGTACTTC. The V and J genes are TRBV28 and TRBJ2-7; possibly TRBD1 or TRBD2 for D (5 bases each). The CDR3 length is 15 residues. V lost 5 bases and J 0 bases, leaving 14 bases between the germline ends. Germline assignment: CDR1 MDHEN and CDR2 SYDVKM.

This clonotype was seen a handful of times. The chain recombines TRBV29-1 with TRBJ2-3, with D possibly called TRBD1 or TRBD2 (6 bases each). The germline V gene encodes CDR1 SQVTM and CDR2 ANQGSEA. This CDR3 has 13 amino acids. V gave up 6 bases and J gave up 6 bases, with 16 bases separating them. CDR3 sequence reads: CSVRDTRPDTQYF. The CDR3 DNA follows: TGCAGCGTGCGGGACACGCGTCCCGATACGCAGTATTTT.

This chain links TRBV10-3 with TRBJ2-1; D is undetermined. The ends were cut back, 0 bases at V and 1 base at J, with 7 bases in the middle. The CDR3 contains 15 residues. CDR1 is ENHRY and CDR2 is SYGVKD in the germline V gene. This chain's CDR3 is CAISESMESYNEQFF. The CDR3 DNA reads TGTGCCATCAGTGAGTCGATGGAGTCCTACAATGAGCAGTTCTTC.

The chain carries TRBV29-1 and TRBJ2-3; 9 bases match TRBD2. CDR1 is SQVTM, CDR2 ANQGSEA, per germline. The CDR3 length is 18 residues. Germline trimming cut 3 bases from V and 5 bases from J; bases unmatched to any gene: 18. CDR3 loop: CSVEASGLLAGYKDTQYF. Here the CDR3 DNA reads TGCAGCGTTGAGGCGTCGGGACTACTAGCGGGTTATAAAGATACGCAGTATTTT.

This clonotype was counted a few times. This may be a read error, as it is one base from a much larger clone. This chain uses TRBV18 with TRBJ2-6; possibly TRBD2 for D (5 bases). The CDR3 is made up of 14 amino acids. Germline V gene lookup returns CDR1 KGHSH and CDR2 LQKENI. The CDR3 DNA reads TGTGCCGGCTCACCGGGGTCTGGGGCCAACGTCCTGACTTTC. This codes for CAGSPGSGANVLTF.

A word on this clonotype: A much larger clone differs by one base, so this may be a read error. The chain is built from TRBV28 and TRBJ1-5; D gene uncertain. The CDR3 spans 13 residues. V gave up 8 bases and J gave up 0 bases, with 8 bases separating them. The V gene's germline CDR1 is MDHEN and CDR2 SYDVKM. The CDR3 sequence: CASGQDSNQPQHF. For the CDR3, the DNA is TGTGCCAGCGGCCAGGATAGCAATCAGCCCCAGCATTTT.

This clonotype was recorded at least ten times. The chain combines TRBV11-3 with TRBJ1-1; D is ambiguous. This CDR3 is built from 14 residues. The ends were cut back, 0 bases at V and 1 base at J, with 6 bases in the middle. Germline V gives CDR1 SGHNT, CDR2 YENEEA. CDR3 sequence reads: CASSLDRWNTEAFF. The CDR3 bases are TGTGCCAGCAGCTTAGACCGCTGGAACACTGAAGCTTTCTTT. The whole variable domain, filled in from reference TRBV11-3 and TRBJ1-1, reads EAGVVQSPRYKIIEKKQPVAFWCNPISGHNTLYWYLQNLGQGPELLIRYENEEAVDDSQLPKDRFSAERLKGVDSTLKIQPAELGDSAVYLCASSLDRWNTEAFFGQGTRLTVV.

The V and J genes are TRBV29-1 and TRBJ2-1, with 12 bases that match TRBD2. V was clipped by 5 bases and J by 15 bases; unmatched bases: 11. This CDR3 is built from 13 residues. The germline V gene has CDR1 SQVTM and CDR2 ANQGSEA. The CDR3: CSVTTSGSLYRFF. CDR3 DNA sequence: TGCAGCGTTACGACTAGCGGGAGCCTTTACCGGTTCTTC.

The chain uses TRBV27 and TRBJ2-1, with 7 bases aligning to TRBD1. The V gene's germline CDR1 is MNHEY and CDR2 SMNVEV (reference sequence). This CDR3 has 14 residues. With V trimmed by 6 bases and J by 2 bases, 4 bases remained unmatched. The CDR3 reads CASRAGGTYNEQFF. The CDR3 DNA sequence: TGTGCCAGCAGGGCAGGGGGAACCTACAATGAGCAGTTCTTC.